The entry that follows covers one TCR beta chain sequence. The antigen is unknown. These data belong to a study of OX40 agonist ivuxolimab in advanced cancers. Study background: Given to patients was ivuxolimab, an agonistic anti-OX40 (CD134) antibody. People who had prior anti-PD-1, anti-PD-L1 or anti-CTLA-4 therapy could take part, and under 50% had some. Overall study results and limits: Fewer expanded clones were found on average in CD4+ than in CD8+ T cells.

Germline loops: CDR1 MNHEY, CDR2 SMNVEV (reference sequence). V lost 6 bases to trimming and J lost 7 bases, with 18 bases between them. The CDR3 contains 14 residues. This table comes from immunoSEQ multiplex PCR, and its TCRdb copy is limited to in-frame clones, with some not included. Of roughly 35,000 clones listed, roughly 80% were seen once; the top ten hold 10% to 11%. Sampled blood was obtained at baseline, cycle 4 day 1, and cycle 7 day 1. The chain carries TRBV27 and TRBJ1-2, with D perhaps TRBD1 (5 bases). The source of this sequence is an adult with an advanced solid tumor such as melanoma, head and neck, liver or kidney cancer. The source was CD4+ or CD8+ T cells sorted from blood, collected in a trial of the OX40 agonist ivuxolimab. CDR3: CASRTTGTQGGYTF. The CDR3 DNA is TGTGCCAGCAGGACGACCGGGACCCAGGGTGGCTACACCTTC.